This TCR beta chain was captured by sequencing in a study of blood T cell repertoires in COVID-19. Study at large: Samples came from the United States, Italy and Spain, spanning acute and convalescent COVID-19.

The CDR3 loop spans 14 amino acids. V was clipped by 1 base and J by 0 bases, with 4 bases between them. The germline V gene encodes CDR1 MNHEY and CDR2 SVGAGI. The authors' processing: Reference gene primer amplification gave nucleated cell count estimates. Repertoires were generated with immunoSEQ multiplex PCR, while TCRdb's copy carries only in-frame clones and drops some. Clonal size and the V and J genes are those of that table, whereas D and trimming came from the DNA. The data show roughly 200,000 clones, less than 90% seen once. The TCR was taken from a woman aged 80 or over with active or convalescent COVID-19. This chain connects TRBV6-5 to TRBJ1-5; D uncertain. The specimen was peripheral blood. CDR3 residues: CASSYLASNQPQHF. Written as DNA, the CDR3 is TGTGCCAGCAGTTACTTGGCTAGCAATCAGCCCCAGCATTTT.